The 6 T cell receptor beta chains reported below all come from one sample, sequenced in a study of T cell repertoires in cytomegalovirus infection. TCRdb used MiXCR to reprocess the reads, holding one entry per CDR3 protein. The data contain 250,000 to 300,000 distinct CDR3 sequences, roughly 15% of them singletons. The sequenced material came from PBMCs. The receptors were sampled from a human donor in good health (CMV status not recorded). Some clones in this sample may be carry-over from other donors' samples.

The sample holds a few counts of this clonotype. The V call is TRBV19, the J call TRBJ1-1; D is possibly TRBD1 (5 bases). Germline V gene lookup returns CDR1 LNHDA and CDR2 SQIVND (reference sequence). Trimming removed 5 bases at V and 1 base at J, with 17 bases between. This CDR3 is built from 16 residues. CDR3 amino acids: CASSPRGRETNTEAFF. The DNA of the CDR3 is TGTGCCAGTAGTCCAAGGGGTAGGGAGACGAACACTGAAGCTTTCTTT.

This rearrangement joins TRBV20-1 to TRBJ1-5, with D possibly TRBD1 on 5 matching bases. The CDR3 has 13 amino acids. Germline V gives CDR1 DFQATT, CDR2 SNEGSKA (reference sequence). The V gene lost 5 bases and the J gene lost 4 bases, with 12 bases spanning the gap. CDR3: CSAGGRENQPQHF. CDR3 coding DNA: TGCAGTGCTGGGGGACGGGAAAATCAGCCCCAGCATTTT.

This clonotype has ten or more counts. The V call is TRBV7-2, the J call TRBJ2-4; TRBD1 is a possible D gene (6 bases). Germline CDR1 reads SGHTA; CDR2 reads FQGNSA. V lost 5 bases to trimming and J lost 0 bases, with 17 bases between them. This CDR3 has 17 residues. CDR3 DNA: TGTGCCAGCAGCCCTCGGTGGGACACTCTAGCCAAAAACATTCAGTACTTC. Residues: CASSPRWDTLAKNIQYF.

This clonotype has a count of ten or more. The chain links TRBV12-3 or TRBV12-4 to TRBJ1-4; weak D call: TRBD1 (6 bases). The CDR3 runs to 15 residues. V was cut by 1 base and J by 5 bases, with 11 bases left in between. CDR3 amino acids: CASSLGGALNEKLFF. DNA for the CDR3: TGTGCCAGCAGTTTAGGGGGGGCCTTGAATGAAAAACTGTTTTTT.

This clonotype was seen at least ten times. This chain connects TRBV7-9 to TRBJ1-1, with 9 nucleotides matching TRBD1. J lost 1 base, V lost 5 bases, and 5 bases had no gene match. Germline loops: CDR1 SEHNR, CDR2 FQNEAQ (reference sequence). The CDR3 extends over 15 amino acids. The CDR3 protein is CASSPPTGGNTEAFF. The CDR3 DNA is TGTGCCAGCAGCCCCCCGACAGGGGGGAACACTGAAGCTTTCTTT.

This clonotype occurred a few times. The chain employs TRBV29-1 and TRBJ1-1, with 10 positions matching TRBD1. Germline assignment: CDR1 SQVTM and CDR2 ANQGSEA. V trimming: 7 bases; J trimming: 3 bases; junction bases outside the gene matches: 5. This CDR3 has 13 amino acids. The CDR3 DNA reads as TGCAGCGGCGGGACAGGGGCTGACACTGAAGCTTTCTTT. Its protein product is CSGGTGADTEAFF.